What follows are 29 T cell receptor beta chains derived from one specimen sequenced in a study of a mutant IDH1 vaccine in newly diagnosed glioma. Their cognate antigens are unknown. TCRdb's table, derived via immunoSEQ multiplex PCR, lists solely in-frame clones and lacks some. The sample holds approximately 79,000 clones, 85% to 90% seen once. Regarding time point: week 23, last vaccination. One vaccine dose held 300 ug of mutant IDH1 20-mer peptide and came with topical imiquimod. Here the sequenced sample was PBMCs, taken from a glioma patient whose treatment included an IDH1 peptide vaccine. The receptors here all came from a woman aged 50 to 60 with glioma.

The chain carries TRBV11-2 and TRBJ2-3; D may be TRBD2 (6 bases). CDR1 is SGHAT, CDR2 FQNNGV, per germline. The CDR3 extends over 16 amino acids. V gave up 1 base and J gave up 2 bases, with 13 bases separating them. The chain's CDR3 is CASSLVGRENTDTQYF. CDR3 sequence (DNA): TGTGCCAGCAGCTTAGTAGGTCGGGAGAACACAGATACGCAGTATTTT.

V and J are TRBV2 and TRBJ1-4; a weak D match, TRBD1 (6 bases). Per germline, CDR1 SNHLY and CDR2 FYNNEI. This CDR3 has 14 residues. V was pared by 5 bases and J by 4 bases, with 11 bases between. The CDR3 is CASSLQGINEKLFF. The CDR3 DNA reads as TGTGCCAGCAGTCTACAGGGTATTAATGAAAAACTGTTTTTT.

The CDR3, as DNA: TGTGCCAGCAGCCCCAAGTGGGTAGGCACAGATACGCAGTATTTT. It is translated as CASSPKWVGTDTQYF. The J gene is TRBJ2-3, the V gene TRBV7-2; D call uncertain. The germline V and J ends were trimmed by 5 bases and 1 base, with 13 bases remaining between them. CDR3 size: 15 residues. The germline gives CDR1 SGHTA, CDR2 FQGNSA. The entire variable domain, with the rest obtained from reference TRBV7-2 and TRBJ2-3, is as follows: GAGVSQSPSNKVTEKGKDVELRCDPISGHTALYWYRQSLGQGLEFLIYFQGNSAPDKSGLPSDRFSAERTGGSVSTLTIQRTQQEDSAVYLCASSPKWVGTDTQYFGPGTRLTVL.

The gene calls are TRBV7-8 and TRBJ2-7; D is unclear. Trimming left V 0 bases short and J 3 bases short, with 12 bases between. Germline V gene lookup returns CDR1 SGHVS and CDR2 FQNEAQ. CDR3 size: 15 residues. CDR3 residues: CASSLARTVGYEQYF. Written as DNA, the CDR3 is TGTGCCAGCAGCTTAGCCCGGACGGTGGGCTACGAGCAGTACTTC.

The chain links TRBV18 to TRBJ1-1; weak D call: TRBD1 (6 bases). CDR1 and CDR2 (germline): KGHSH, LQKENI. The CDR3 spans 16 residues. Deletions cut 0 bases from V and 4 bases from J, with 15 bases between. The CDR3 loop reads CASSPPQGQGSTEAFF. DNA for the CDR3: TGTGCCAGCTCACCACCGCAGGGGCAGGGTTCCACTGAAGCTTTCTTT.

This rearrangement joins TRBV2 to TRBJ2-2, with 12 bases fitting TRBD2. The CDR3 runs to 16 residues. Germline assignment: CDR1 SNHLY and CDR2 FYNNEI. Trimming cost V 6 bases and J 5 bases; bases outside gene matches: 7. The DNA for the CDR3 is TGTGCCAGCAGAGTGACTAGCGGGAGAGGGACCGGGGAGCTGTTTTTT. Translation: CASRVTSGRGTGELFF. Combining the CDR3 with reference TRBV2 and TRBJ2-2 gives the whole variable domain EPEVTQTPSHQVTQMGQEVILRCVPISNHLYFYWYRQILGQKVEFLVSFYNNEISEKSEIFDDQFSVERPDGSNFTLKIRSTKLEDSAMYFCASRVTSGRGTGELFFGEGSRLTVL.

The gene calls are TRBV11-1 and TRBJ2-1; tentative D call: TRBD2 (5 bases). The CDR3 length is 16 residues. CDR1 and CDR2 (germline): SGHAT, FQDESV (reference sequence). Trimming stripped 1 base from V and 1 base from J, with 11 bases between. CDR3 protein: CASSLVVASSYNEQFF. CDR3 DNA: TGTGCCAGCAGCTTAGTAGTAGCGTCGTCCTACAATGAGCAGTTCTTC.

This clone occurred once. The CDR3 region has the DNA TGCGCCAGCAGCCAAGAGCCGGCTTCACCCCTCCACTTT. As protein: CASSQEPASPLHF. This chain links TRBV4-1 with TRBJ1-6; D is unresolved. CDR3 length equals 13 residues. V was trimmed by 0 bases and J by 9 bases, leaving 6 bases between them. CDR1 and CDR2 from the germline V gene are MGHRA and YSYEKL.

V is TRBV19 and J is TRBJ2-3; TRBD2 might be the D (6 bases). This CDR3 is built from 14 residues. V shed 1 base and J shed 4 bases, with 9 bases lying between them. Germline CDR1 is LNHDA and CDR2 is SQIVND (reference sequence). This chain's CDR3 is CASSIGLGADTQYF. CDR3 DNA: TGTGCCAGTAGTATAGGACTAGGCGCAGATACGCAGTATTTT. The full variable domain, with the rest looked up from reference TRBV19 and TRBJ2-3, is DGGITQSPKYLFRKEGQNVTLSCEQNLNHDAMYWYRQDPGQGLRLIYYSQIVNDFQKGDIAEGYSVSREKKESFPLTVTSAQKNPTAFYLCASSIGLGADTQYFGPGTRLTVL.

The rearrangement joins TRBV14 to TRBJ2-1; 10 nucleotides agree with TRBD2. The V and J ends lost 1 base and 3 bases, in that order; junction bases with no gene match: 3. Looked up from germline, CDR1 is SGHDN and CDR2 is FVKESK. The length of the CDR3 is 16 residues. The CDR3 here is CASSQGSSGSYNEQFF. CDR3 coding DNA: TGTGCCAGCAGCCAAGGCTCTAGCGGGAGCTACAATGAGCAGTTCTTC.

This clone showed up just once. The gene calls are TRBV9 and TRBJ2-1; 10 nucleotides align to TRBD1. Per germline, CDR1 SGDLS and CDR2 YYNGEE. V trimming: 0 bases; J trimming: 3 bases; junction bases outside the gene matches: 6. The CDR3 contains 17 residues. CDR3 residues: CASSVVPGQGFYNEQFF. Written as DNA, the CDR3 is TGTGCCAGCAGCGTAGTCCCGGGACAGGGGTTCTACAATGAGCAGTTCTTC.

The rearrangement uses TRBV6-6 and TRBJ1-4; D unclear. V lost 6 bases to trimming and J lost 0 bases, with 5 bases between them. This CDR3 contains 13 residues. Germline CDR1 MNHNY, CDR2 SVGAGI (reference sequence). As DNA, the CDR3 is TGTGCCAGCAGAGGGCCAACTAATGAAAAACTGTTTTTT. Amino acid sequence: CASRGPTNEKLFF.

The V and J genes are TRBV28 and TRBJ2-5, with TRBD1 identical over 7 bases. V gave up 5 bases and J gave up 2 bases; unmatched junction bases: 5. Germline V gives CDR1 MDHEN, CDR2 SYDVKM. The CDR3 contains 14 residues. The CDR3 loop reads CASSTRTGQETQYF. The CDR3 coding sequence is TGTGCCAGCAGTACCCGGACAGGACAAGAGACCCAGTACTTC.

This chain uses TRBV28 with TRBJ1-5; D ambiguous. Trimming took 10 bases from V and 7 from J, leaving 14 bases between them. The CDR3 consists of 12 residues. In germline, CDR1 is MDHEN, CDR2 SYDVKM. The CDR3 protein is CATNPSRQPQHF. DNA for the CDR3: TGTGCCACCAATCCGTCCCGCCAGCCCCAGCATTTT. Filled out from reference TRBV28 and TRBJ1-5, the complete variable domain reads DVKVTQSSRYLVKRTGEKVFLECVQDMDHENMFWYRQDPGLGLRLIYFSYDVKMKEKGDIPEGYSVSREKKERFSLILESASTNQTSMYLCATNPSRQPQHFGDGTRLSIL.

This clone was counted a few times. The genes are TRBV18 and TRBJ1-1, with D maybe TRBD1 (6 bases). The CDR3 sequence is 14 residues long. In germline, CDR1 is KGHSH, CDR2 LQKENI. V was pared by 2 bases and J by 3 bases, with 10 bases between. CDR3 residues: CASSPIGGDTEAFF. The CDR3, as DNA: TGTGCCAGCTCACCAATAGGGGGGGACACTGAAGCTTTCTTT.

The chain carries TRBV19 and TRBJ2-1, with 10 bases matching TRBD2. The V segment lost 4 bases and the J segment 4 bases; nucleotides outside the gene matches: 19. Germline loops: CDR1 LNHDA, CDR2 SQIVND (reference sequence). The CDR3 loop spans 20 amino acids. Here the CDR3 reads CASSKPYRVASGRLYNEQFF. The CDR3 DNA is TGTGCCAGTAGTAAGCCTTACAGGGTTGCTAGCGGGAGACTATACAATGAGCAGTTCTTC. Supplemented by reference TRBV19 and TRBJ2-1, the full variable domain reads DGGITQSPKYLFRKEGQNVTLSCEQNLNHDAMYWYRQDPGQGLRLIYYSQIVNDFQKGDIAEGYSVSREKKESFPLTVTSAQKNPTAFYLCASSKPYRVASGRLYNEQFFGPGTRLTVL.

The chain joins TRBV14 to TRBJ2-3; D gene ambiguous. Germline lookup yields CDR1 SGHDN and CDR2 FVKESK. The V and J ends lost 0 bases and 5 bases respectively, with 15 bases between them. The CDR3 is 16 residues long. CDR3 loop: CASSQDHLLGRDTQYF. CDR3 sequence (DNA): TGTGCCAGCAGCCAAGATCACCTCCTAGGTCGAGATACGCAGTATTTT.

The V call is TRBV5-4, the J call TRBJ2-1; D is unclear. In germline, CDR1 is SGHNT, CDR2 YYREEE (reference sequence). This CDR3 has 15 amino acids. V was trimmed by 4 bases and J by 4 bases, leaving 15 bases between them. CDR3 sequence (DNA): TGTGCCAGCAGCCCGGCGCCCTACCAGTACAATGAGCAGTTCTTC. This sequence encodes CASSPAPYQYNEQFF.

In this sample, this clone turned up a few times. This chain joins TRBV20-1 and TRBJ1-4; D call uncertain. V gave up 7 bases and J gave up 4 bases, with 7 bases separating them. Germline V gives CDR1 DFQATT, CDR2 SNEGSKA (reference sequence). The CDR3 totals 11 residues. CDR3 region: CSGNHNEKLFF. The CDR3 nucleotides read TGCAGTGGGAACCATAATGAAAAACTGTTTTTT.

The chain is built from TRBV5-6 and TRBJ2-1; D unresolved. V was cut by 0 bases and J by 8 bases, with 6 bases left in between. This CDR3 is built from 12 residues. Germline CDR1 is SGHDT and CDR2 is YYEEEE. The CDR3 reads CASSLVGYEQFF. The CDR3 nucleotides read TGTGCCAGCAGCTTGGTGGGTTATGAGCAGTTCTTC.

The gene calls are TRBV6-5 and TRBJ1-1; D not certain. This CDR3 has 13 residues. Germline-derived CDR1 and CDR2 are MNHEY and SVGAGI. V gave up 6 bases and J gave up 1 base, with 9 bases separating them. CDR3 nucleotide sequence: TGTGCCAGCAGGGAGAACAGGAACACTGAAGCTTTCTTT. It codes for CASRENRNTEAFF.

This chain connects TRBV18 to TRBJ2-1, with D maybe TRBD2 (5 bases). This CDR3 comprises 15 residues. Germline CDR1 KGHSH, CDR2 LQKENI. Trimming pared 4 bases from V and 1 base from J, leaving 11 bases between. For the CDR3, the DNA is TGTGCCAGCTCACTTGAAGCGGCTTCCTACAATGAGCAGTTCTTC. Its translation: CASSLEAASYNEQFF.

The V and J genes are TRBV19 and TRBJ1-2; tentative D call: TRBD1 (6 bases). CDR1 LNHDA and CDR2 SQIVND come from the germline V gene (reference sequence). Trimming took off 0 bases at V and 8 bases at J, with 13 bases between the two ends. The CDR3 is 14 amino acids. Written as DNA, the CDR3 is TGTGCCAGTAGTATAGAAGGGGGGGCACGAGGCTACACCTTC. Translating gives CASSIEGGARGYTF.

The CDR3 DNA follows: TGTGCCAGTAGTACCGCCTCGGGACTAGCGGGAGGGCCGTTTAAAGACACCGGGGAGCTGTTTTTT. It translates to CASSTASGLAGGPFKDTGELFF. V and J are TRBV19 and TRBJ2-2, with 16 bases identical to TRBD2. The CDR3 extends over 22 amino acids. The germline V gene encodes CDR1 LNHDA and CDR2 SQIVND (reference sequence). Losses at the gene ends were 4 bases for V and 3 bases for J; bases not matched to a gene: 17.

V and J are TRBV4-1 and TRBJ2-7; a weak D match, TRBD2 (6 bases). Trimming took off 4 bases at V and 4 bases at J, with 20 bases between the two ends. Germline-derived CDR1 and CDR2 are MGHRA and YSYEKL. This CDR3 is built from 16 residues. The CDR3 DNA sequence: TGCGCCAGCAGCCCGTGGGGCCGGGAGAATTCGTACGAGCAGTACTTC. It yields the protein CASSPWGRENSYEQYF.

The gene calls are TRBV25-1 and TRBJ2-1, with D hard to call. Between the trimmed V and J ends, which lost 4 bases and 3 bases, there was a span of 7 bases. The CDR3 covers 13 residues. The V gene's germline CDR1 is MGHDK and CDR2 SYGVNS. This CDR3 reads CASSVPGYNEQFF. CDR3 coding DNA: TGTGCCAGCAGTGTTCCAGGCTACAATGAGCAGTTCTTC.

The chain links TRBV28 to TRBJ1-5; a possible D gene is TRBD1 (5 bases). The CDR3 has 16 amino acids. V lost 10 bases to trimming and J lost 0 bases, with 19 bases between them. Germline lookup yields CDR1 MDHEN and CDR2 SYDVKM. The CDR3 spells CATTVKTEYSNQPQHF. For the CDR3, the DNA is TGTGCCACCACTGTGAAGACAGAATATAGCAATCAGCCCCAGCATTTT.

This chain connects TRBV5-6 to TRBJ2-3; D possibly corresponds to TRBD2 (5 bases). Per the germline V gene, CDR1 is SGHDT and CDR2 is YYEEEE. V lost 7 bases to trimming and J lost 8 bases, with 23 bases between them. CDR3 length equals 15 residues. CDR3 loop: CASGAWTETAGTQYF. CDR3 nucleotides: TGTGCCAGCGGCGCATGGACTGAGACGGCTGGTACGCAGTATTTT.

The genes are TRBV9 and TRBJ1-5; D not resolved. This CDR3 comprises 15 residues. Trimming pared 1 base from V and 0 bases from J, leaving 8 bases between. Germline V gene data show CDR1 as SGDLS and CDR2 as YYNGEE. This CDR3 reads CASSVWGNSNQPQHF. The CDR3 DNA sequence: TGTGCCAGCAGCGTATGGGGTAATAGCAATCAGCCCCAGCATTTT. Looking up the rest from reference TRBV9 and TRBJ1-5 gives the full variable domain: DSGVTQTPKHLITATGQRVTLRCSPRSGDLSVYWYQQSLDQGLQFLIQYYNGEERAKGNILERFSAQQFPDLHSELNLSSLELGDSALYFCASSVWGNSNQPQHFGDGTRLSIL.